Following are 27 T cell receptor beta chains from one sample sequenced in a study of blood T cell repertoires in COVID-19. The repertoire was sequenced with immunoSEQ multiplex PCR; TCRdb's copy has only in-frame clones and lacks some. The repertoire holds tens of thousands of clones, with roughly 86% as singletons. Sequences were obtained from peripheral blood. These receptor sequences come from a man aged 60-69 years with active COVID-19.

V usage is TRBV18 and J usage is TRBJ1-1; D unclear. The CDR3 consists of 13 residues. The V end was cut by 2 bases, the J end by 13 bases, with 17 bases between. Per the germline V gene, CDR1 is KGHSH and CDR2 is LQKENI. The CDR3 coding sequence is TGTGCCAGCTCACCATCCGAGCGAGTACAAGTTTTCTTT. It is translated as CASSPSERVQVFF. Full variable domain (rest looked up from reference TRBV18 and TRBJ1-1): NAGVMQNPRHLVRRRGQEARLRCSPMKGHSHVYWYRQLPEEGLKFMVYLQKENIIDESGMPKERFSAEFPKEGPSILRIQQVVRGDSAAYFCASSPSERVQVFFGQGTRLTVV.

J is TRBJ1-2 and V is TRBV20-1; possible D gene TRBD1, 5 bases. There are 11 residues in the CDR3. Trimming cost V 6 bases and J 6 bases, with 11 bases left between them. CDR1 is DFQATT and CDR2 is SNEGSKA in the germline V gene (reference sequence). In DNA form, the CDR3 reads TGCAGTGCGACTAGGGGAGATGGCTACACCTTC. This sequence encodes CSATRGDGYTF.

V is TRBV27 and J is TRBJ1-1, with D possibly matching TRBD1 (6 bases). Germline values: CDR1 MNHEY, CDR2 SMNVEV (reference sequence). Trimming stripped 0 bases from V and 4 bases from J, with 9 bases between. CDR3 size: 14 residues. CDR3 sequence reads: CASSLSMGATEAFF. The DNA for the CDR3 is TGTGCCAGCAGTTTATCGATGGGGGCCACTGAAGCTTTCTTT.

The V call is TRBV6-5, the J call TRBJ2-7; 9 nucleotides match TRBD1. This CDR3 is built from 14 residues. Germline CDR1 is MNHEY and CDR2 is SVGAGI. J was trimmed by 6 bases and V by 2 bases; bases with no gene match: 5. CDR3 region: CASSYGDRVGEQYF. For the CDR3, the DNA is TGTGCCAGCAGTTACGGGGACAGGGTTGGCGAGCAGTACTTC.

This clone appeared a single time. The chain carries TRBV6-1 and TRBJ2-1; tentatively, D is TRBD2 (5 bases). Trimming shortened V by 1 base and J by 0 bases, and 7 bases separated the two germline ends. From germline, CDR1 is MNHNS and CDR2 SASEGT. This CDR3 is built from 15 residues. CDR3 nucleotides: TGTGCCAGCAGTGAAGGGAGGTCCTCCTACAATGAGCAGTTCTTC. Translated: CASSEGRSSYNEQFF.

This chain links TRBV7-2 with TRBJ2-3; D gene uncertain. There are 14 residues in the CDR3. With 0 bases removed from V and 2 bases from J, the gap between germline ends came to 6 bases. Germline loops: CDR1 SGHTA, CDR2 FQGNSA. CDR3 sequence reads: CASSLAGATDTQYF. CDR3 bases: TGTGCCAGCAGCTTAGCCGGAGCCACAGATACGCAGTATTTT.

This clone was recorded a few times. The gene calls are TRBV9 and TRBJ2-1; 8 positions agree with TRBD1. The CDR3 loop spans 13 amino acids. The ends lost 1 base at V and 7 bases at J; junction bases unmatched: 1. Germline CDR1 is SGDLS and CDR2 is YYNGEE. CDR3 bases: TGTGCCAGCAGCGTATGGACAGGGAATGAGCAGTTCTTC. Its translation: CASSVWTGNEQFF.

The chain couples TRBV11-3 to TRBJ2-2, with 8 positions matching TRBD2. The ends lost 5 bases at V and 3 bases at J; junction bases unmatched: 5. The CDR3 length is 15 residues. Germline values: CDR1 SGHNT, CDR2 YENEEA. CDR3 nucleotide sequence: TGTGCCAGCAGCCCCAGCGGGAGTTACACCGGGGAGCTGTTTTTT. It yields the protein CASSPSGSYTGELFF.

The chain joins TRBV5-1 to TRBJ1-1; TRBD1 aligns across 9 bases. Unmatched junction bases numbered 5, after V lost 0 bases and J lost 5 bases. The germline V gene encodes CDR1 SGHRS and CDR2 YFSETQ. The CDR3 covers 15 residues. The CDR3 sequence is CASSLDRGRGTEAFF. Written as DNA, the CDR3 is TGCGCCAGCAGCTTGGACAGGGGGCGAGGAACTGAAGCTTTCTTT. Full variable domain (outside the CDR3, taken from reference TRBV5-1 and TRBJ1-1): KAGVTQTPRYLIKTRGQQVTLSCSPISGHRSVSWYQQTPGQGLQFLFEYFSETQRNKGNFPGRFSGRQFSNSRSEMNVSTLELGDSALYLCASSLDRGRGTEAFFGQGTRLTVV.

This clone is a singleton in its sample. V gene TRBV28 combines with J gene TRBJ2-1; 8 nucleotides line up with TRBD2. In germline, CDR1 is MDHEN, CDR2 SYDVKM. V trimming: 5 bases; J trimming: 5 bases; junction bases outside the gene matches: 8. The CDR3 spans 15 residues. The CDR3 DNA follows: TGTGCCAGCAGTCCGACGCTAGCGGGTCACAATGAGCAGTTCTTC. Protein sequence: CASSPTLAGHNEQFF.

This chain uses TRBV7-2 with TRBJ1-1, with unresolved D. The CDR3 runs to 16 residues. The V gene lost 2 bases and the J gene lost 1 base, with 14 bases spanning the gap. Germline lookup yields CDR1 SGHTA and CDR2 FQGNSA. Here the CDR3 reads CASSLRRRAKNTEAFF. Written as DNA, the CDR3 is TGTGCCAGCAGCTTAAGGAGGAGGGCTAAGAACACTGAAGCTTTCTTT.

This clone appeared once. The chain uses TRBV4-1 and TRBJ1-1, with a tentative D call TRBD1 (5 bases). The germline V gene encodes CDR1 MGHRA and CDR2 YSYEKL. V was clipped by 1 base and J by 6 bases, with 15 bases between them. This CDR3 contains 15 residues. CDR3 nucleotide sequence: TGCGCCAGCAGCCAAGTATGGACAAGGTCACCTGAAGCTTTCTTT. It is translated as CASSQVWTRSPEAFF.

The chain recombines TRBV11-3 with TRBJ2-3; no reliable D call. V lost 5 bases, J lost 2 bases, and 8 bases lay in between. This CDR3 contains 13 residues. The germline V gene has CDR1 SGHNT and CDR2 YENEEA. The CDR3 loop reads CASSPQYTDTQYF. The CDR3 DNA reads TGTGCCAGCAGCCCCCAGTACACAGATACGCAGTATTTT.

The chain is built from TRBV9 and TRBJ1-2; 7 nucleotides match TRBD1. The CDR3 sequence is 16 residues long. Germline assignment: CDR1 SGDLS and CDR2 YYNGEE. Trimming cost V 3 bases and J 4 bases; bases outside gene matches: 12. CDR3 bases: TGTGCCAGCAGCGAGACCCCGGGACAGCTTTTCTATGGCTACACCTTC. It codes for CASSETPGQLFYGYTF. Combining the CDR3 with reference TRBV9 and TRBJ1-2 gives the whole variable domain DSGVTQTPKHLITATGQRVTLRCSPRSGDLSVYWYQQSLDQGLQFLIQYYNGEERAKGNILERFSAQQFPDLHSELNLSSLELGDSALYFCASSETPGQLFYGYTFGSGTRLTVV.

The chain employs TRBV27 and TRBJ1-5; the match to TRBD1 covers 8 bases. Germline lookup yields CDR1 MNHEY and CDR2 SMNVEV (reference sequence). The junction had 7 bases not matched to a gene; V was cut back by 7 bases and J by 5 bases. The CDR3 sequence is 14 residues long. CDR3 coding DNA: TGTGCCAGCAAGACACAGGGGGAGGATCAGCCCCAGCATTTT. Its translation: CASKTQGEDQPQHF.

V and J are TRBV19 and TRBJ1-6; D unresolved. CDR1 is LNHDA and CDR2 is SQIVND in the germline V gene (reference sequence). The CDR3 loop spans 13 amino acids. The V and J ends lost 3 bases and 7 bases respectively, with 7 bases between them. The DNA of the CDR3 is TGTGCCAGTAGTATCCAGTCCAATTCACCCCTCCACTTT. Its translation: CASSIQSNSPLHF.

The chain employs TRBV7-6 and TRBJ2-2, with 8 bases matching TRBD2. This CDR3 spans 18 amino acids. Germline V CDR1 and CDR2: SGHVS, FNYEAQ. V was clipped by 2 bases and J by 6 bases; unmatched bases: 14. CDR3 nucleotides: TGTGCCAGCAGCTTACGGCTCACAGGGACTAGTTTTGCCGGGGAGCTGTTTTTT. Its protein product is CASSLRLTGTSFAGELFF.

This clone has a single count. This chain uses TRBV7-8 with TRBJ2-1, with D maybe TRBD2 (6 bases). The CDR3 is made up of 15 amino acids. Trimming cost V 5 bases and J 0 bases, with 11 bases left between them. Germline CDR1 reads SGHVS; CDR2 reads FQNEAQ. Here the CDR3 reads CASSDSGNSYNEQFF. CDR3 coding DNA: TGTGCCAGCAGCGATAGCGGAAACTCCTACAATGAGCAGTTCTTC.

This clone was recorded once. This chain links TRBV27 with TRBJ2-5, with D tentatively TRBD1 (6 bases). Germline lookup yields CDR1 MNHEY and CDR2 SMNVEV (reference sequence). V dropped 5 bases and J dropped 5 bases, with 15 bases sitting between them. The CDR3 has 14 amino acids. CDR3: CASSKITGIETQYF. The CDR3 DNA follows: TGTGCCAGCAGTAAAATAACAGGGATCGAGACCCAGTACTTC.

This chain links TRBV21-1 with TRBJ1-1; the table's TRBD1 call for D was not verified on the DNA. TRBV21-1 is listed as a pseudogene. The CDR3 runs to 15 residues. The CDR3 sequence: CASSSRRQGRTEAFF. The CDR3 DNA sequence: TGTGCCAGCAGCAGTAGGAGACAGGGGAGAACTGAAGCTTTCTTT.

This clone has just one count. DNA of the CDR3: TGCGCCAGCAGCCCCGTAACACTAGCCCCCAGCACAGATACGCAGTATTTT. Amino acids: CASSPVTLAPSTDTQYF. V and J are TRBV4-1 and TRBJ2-3, with D tentatively TRBD2 (6 bases). CDR3 length: 17 amino acids. Trimming shortened V by 4 bases and J by 0 bases, and 17 bases separated the two germline ends. Germline CDR1 is MGHRA and CDR2 is YSYEKL.

This clone was counted a few times. The V call is TRBV10-3, the J call TRBJ1-6, with 11 bases lining up with TRBD1. The germline CDR1 and CDR2 sequences are ENHRY and SYGVKD. Trimming took 7 bases from V and 5 from J; bases not matched to a gene: 4. This CDR3 has 15 residues. DNA for the CDR3: TGTGCCATCAACGGACAGGGGGCTGATAATTCACCCCTCCACTTT. This translates into CAINGQGADNSPLHF.

This clone showed up just once. This sequence joins TRBV3-1 (or the pseudogene TRBV3-2) and TRBJ2-7; a possible D gene is TRBD2 (5 bases). This CDR3 is 15 amino acids long. V was trimmed by 4 bases and J by 0 bases, leaving 13 bases between them. The germline V gene has CDR1 LGHDT and CDR2 YNNKEL (reference sequence). CDR3 in DNA: TGTGCCAGCAGCCCCGAGGGCTTAAGCTCCTACGAGCAGTACTTC. Protein: CASSPEGLSSYEQYF.

CDR3: CASSQDQASDGYTF. DNA of the CDR3: TGTGCCAGCAGCCAAGATCAAGCCAGCGATGGCTACACCTTC. The chain joins TRBV3-1 (or the pseudogene TRBV3-2) to TRBJ1-2; no clear D gene. The V end was cut by 0 bases, the J end by 6 bases, with 11 bases between. This CDR3 is built from 14 residues. Germline-derived CDR1 and CDR2 are LGHDT and YNNKEL (reference sequence).

The J gene is TRBJ2-1, the V gene TRBV2; 9 nucleotides match TRBD2. Germline values: CDR1 SNHLY, CDR2 FYNNEI. V gave up 2 bases and J gave up 7 bases; unmatched junction bases: 3. The CDR3 sequence is 14 residues long. DNA of the CDR3: TGTGCCAGCAGTGAACTGGCGGGAGGGAATGAGCAGTTCTTC. Amino acids: CASSELAGGNEQFF.

The V gene is TRBV30, the J gene TRBJ2-7; 7 nucleotides align to TRBD2. V lost 1 base and J lost 4; bases outside the gene matches: 7. This CDR3 has 14 amino acids. Germline-derived CDR1 and CDR2 are GTSNPN and SVGIG (reference sequence). The CDR3 here is CAWSEIRGGYEQYF. The CDR3 DNA is TGTGCCTGGAGTGAGATAAGGGGAGGGTACGAGCAGTACTTC.

This clone was seen just once. V usage is TRBV19 and J usage is TRBJ2-7; tentatively, D is TRBD1 (6 bases). The CDR3 sequence is 12 residues long. Trimming left V 9 bases short and J 5 bases short, with 14 bases between. CDR1 is LNHDA and CDR2 is SQIVND in the germline V gene (reference sequence). DNA for the CDR3: TGTGCCAGGAAGGGGGAACCAGACGAGCAGTACTTC. The encoded protein is CARKGEPDEQYF.